Listed below are T cell receptor beta chains from one sample, sequenced in a study of cytomegalovirus exposure and HLA in healthy donors. Libraries were prepared by immunoSEQ multiplex PCR; TCRdb keeps only in-frame clonotypes and omits some of them. This sample has some 98,000 clones; less than 9.5% occur once, and the top ten carry around 4.9%. Sequencing was performed on PBMCs. The receptors were gathered from a man aged 45 to 65 in good health and CMV-seropositive. Each CDR3 is given with its conserved first and last residue. Each record gives: CDR3 protein, CDR3 DNA, clone size, J gene, D gene, V gene. The D gene is left open where the match is weak. Rows give clone size only sometimes, using once, few, many, or a class for an expanded clone.

CDR3aa: CASTLRVEQFF
CDR3nt: TGTGCCAGCACCTTGAGGGTTGAGCAGTTCTTC
abundance: NA
j_gene: TRBJ2-1
d_gene: NA
v_gene: TRBV7-2

CDR3aa: CASSRTSGIHEQYF
CDR3nt: TGTGCCAGCAGTCGGACTAGCGGGATCCACGAGCAGTACTTC
abundance: few
j_gene: TRBJ2-7
d_gene: TRBD2
v_gene: TRBV6-6

CDR3aa: CASSIRQVGNQPQHF
CDR3nt: TGTGCCAGTAGTATACGACAGGTGGGCAATCAGCCCCAGCATTTT
abundance: NA
j_gene: TRBJ1-5
d_gene: NA
v_gene: TRBV19

CDR3aa: CASSANRGPYNEQFF
CDR3nt: TGTGCCAGCAGTGCAAACCGTGGCCCCTACAATGAGCAGTTCTTC
abundance: few
j_gene: TRBJ2-1
d_gene: NA
v_gene: TRBV2

CDR3aa: CAISASLSSYNEQFF
CDR3nt: TGTGCCATCAGTGCGTCACTAAGCTCCTACAATGAGCAGTTCTTC
abundance: few
j_gene: TRBJ2-1
d_gene: NA
v_gene: TRBV10-3

CDR3aa: CSARDEGVGTF
CDR3nt: TGCAGTGCTAGAGATGAGGGGGTCGGCACCTTC
abundance: few
j_gene: TRBJ1-2
d_gene: NA
v_gene: TRBV20-1

CDR3aa: CASHTGTGNTGELFF
CDR3nt: TGTGCCTCGCACACCGGGACAGGAAACACCGGGGAGCTGTTTTTT
abundance: few
j_gene: TRBJ2-2
d_gene: TRBD1
v_gene: TRBV30

CDR3aa: CASSVSSGMGEQYF
CDR3nt: TGTGCCAGCAGCGTATCCAGCGGGATGGGCGAGCAGTACTTC
abundance: few
j_gene: TRBJ2-7
d_gene: TRBD2
v_gene: TRBV9

CDR3aa: CASSLGPNTGELFF
CDR3nt: TGCGCCAGCAGCTTGGGGCCGAACACCGGGGAGCTGTTTTTT
abundance: few
j_gene: TRBJ2-2
d_gene: NA
v_gene: TRBV5-1

CDR3aa: CASSLEGSSGYTF
CDR3nt: TGTGCCAGCAGCTTGGAGGGGTCGTCTGGCTACACCTTC
abundance: few
j_gene: TRBJ1-2
d_gene: NA
v_gene: TRBV5-4